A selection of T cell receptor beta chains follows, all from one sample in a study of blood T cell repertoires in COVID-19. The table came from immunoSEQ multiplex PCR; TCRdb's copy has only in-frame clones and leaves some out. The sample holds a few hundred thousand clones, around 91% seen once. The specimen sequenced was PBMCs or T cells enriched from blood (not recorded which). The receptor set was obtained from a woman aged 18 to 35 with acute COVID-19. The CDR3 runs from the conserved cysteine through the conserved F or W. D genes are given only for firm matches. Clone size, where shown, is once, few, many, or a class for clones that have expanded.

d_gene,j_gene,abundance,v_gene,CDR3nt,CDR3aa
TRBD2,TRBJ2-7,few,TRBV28,TGTGCCAGCAGCCCCTGGGTAGCGGGAGCGGGGGGCCACGAGCAGTACTTC,CASSPWVAGAGGHEQYF
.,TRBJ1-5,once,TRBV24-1,TGTGCCACCAGGGAAGGGGATTATCAGCCCCAGCATTTT,CATREGDYQPQHF
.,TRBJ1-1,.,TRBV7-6,TGTGCCAGCAGCTCACCGGGGGGCATGCCCACTGAAGCTTTCTTT,CASSSPGGMPTEAFF
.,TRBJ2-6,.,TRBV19,TGTGCCAGTAGTATGACAGGCATCCTTTCCAGCTCTGGGGCCAACGTCCTGACTTTC,CASSMTGILSSSGANVLTF
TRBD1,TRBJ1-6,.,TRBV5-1,TGCGCCAGCAGCTTGGTCTGGGACAGCCGGGATTCACCCCTCCACTTT,CASSLVWDSRDSPLHF
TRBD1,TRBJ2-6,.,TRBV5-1,TGCGCCAGCAGCTTCAAGACAGGGCTCCTCTCTGGGGCCAACGTCCTGACTTTC,CASSFKTGLLSGANVLTF
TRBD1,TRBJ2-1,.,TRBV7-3,TGTGCCAGCAGCTACGGACAGGCCCTTTACAATGAGCAGTTCTTC,CASSYGQALYNEQFF
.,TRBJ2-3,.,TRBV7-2,TGTGCCAGCAGCACGACTTCCACTAGCACAGATACGCAGTATTTT,CASSTTSTSTDTQYF
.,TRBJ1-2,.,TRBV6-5,TGTGCCAGCAGTTACTCGCTCAGGGGAAACTATGGCTACACCTTC,CASSYSLRGNYGYTF
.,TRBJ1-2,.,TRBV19,TGTGCCACCAAACCTTATAAATACAGGGCATCCAACTATGGCTACACCTTC,CATKPYKYRASNYGYTF
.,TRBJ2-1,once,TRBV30,TGTGCCTGGACCCCCCAGGGCCATGAGCAGTTCTTC,CAWTPQGHEQFF